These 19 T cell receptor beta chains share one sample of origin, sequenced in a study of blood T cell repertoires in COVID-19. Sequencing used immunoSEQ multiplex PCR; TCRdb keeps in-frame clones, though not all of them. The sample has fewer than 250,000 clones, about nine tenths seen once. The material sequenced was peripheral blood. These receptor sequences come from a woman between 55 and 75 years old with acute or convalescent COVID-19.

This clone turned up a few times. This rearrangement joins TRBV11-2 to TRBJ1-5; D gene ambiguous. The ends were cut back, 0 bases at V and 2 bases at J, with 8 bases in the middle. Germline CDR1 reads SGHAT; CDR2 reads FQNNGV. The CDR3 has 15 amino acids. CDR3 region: CASSLERGGNQPQHF. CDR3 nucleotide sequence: TGTGCCAGCAGCTTAGAACGGGGAGGCAATCAGCCCCAGCATTTT.

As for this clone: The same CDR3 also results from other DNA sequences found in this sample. The CDR3 region is CASSLQGSGTEAFF. Here the CDR3 DNA reads TGCGCCAGCAGCCTACAGGGTTCGGGCACTGAAGCTTTCTTT. This rearrangement joins TRBV5-1 to TRBJ1-1, with a tentative D call TRBD1 (6 bases). CDR1 is SGHRS, CDR2 YFSETQ, per germline. The V end lost 4 bases, the J end lost 4 bases, and 14 bases lay between the germline ends. The CDR3 has 14 amino acids.

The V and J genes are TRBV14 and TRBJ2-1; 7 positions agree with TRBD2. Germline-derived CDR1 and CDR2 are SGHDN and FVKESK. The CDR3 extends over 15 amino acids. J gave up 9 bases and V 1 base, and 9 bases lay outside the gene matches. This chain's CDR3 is CASSQAGGGTIEQFF. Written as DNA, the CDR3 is TGTGCCAGCAGCCAAGCGGGAGGTGGGACCATTGAGCAGTTCTTC.

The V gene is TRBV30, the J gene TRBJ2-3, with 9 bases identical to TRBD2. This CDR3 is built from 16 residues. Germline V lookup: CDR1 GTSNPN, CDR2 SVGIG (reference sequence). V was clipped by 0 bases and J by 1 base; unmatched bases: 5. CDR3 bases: TGTGCCTGGAGTGTACGGGCTAGCGGGGGCACAGATACGCAGTATTTT. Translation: CAWSVRASGGTDTQYF.

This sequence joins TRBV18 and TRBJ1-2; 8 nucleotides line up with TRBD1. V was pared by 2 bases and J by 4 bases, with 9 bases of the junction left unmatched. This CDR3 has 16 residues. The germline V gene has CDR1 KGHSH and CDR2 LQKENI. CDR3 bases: TGTGCCAGCTCACCAAGTTCCAGGGGGCAAACCTATGGCTACACCTTC. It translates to CASSPSSRGQTYGYTF. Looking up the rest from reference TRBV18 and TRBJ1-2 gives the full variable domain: NAGVMQNPRHLVRRRGQEARLRCSPMKGHSHVYWYRQLPEEGLKFMVYLQKENIIDESGMPKERFSAEFPKEGPSILRIQQVVRGDSAAYFCASSPSSRGQTYGYTFGSGTRLTVV.

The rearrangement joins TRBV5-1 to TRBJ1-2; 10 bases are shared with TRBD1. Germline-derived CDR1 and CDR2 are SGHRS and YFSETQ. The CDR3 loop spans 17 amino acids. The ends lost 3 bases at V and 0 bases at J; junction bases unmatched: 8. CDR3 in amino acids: CASSWGVGTGANYGYTF. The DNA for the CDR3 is TGCGCCAGCAGCTGGGGCGTCGGGACAGGGGCTAACTATGGCTACACCTTC.

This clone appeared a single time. CDR3 loop: CASSFPPASGKDGTQYF. The CDR3 DNA follows: TGTGCCAGCAGTTTCCCCCCCGCGAGCGGGAAGGATGGGACCCAGTACTTC. This chain connects TRBV28 to TRBJ2-5, with 7 bases identical to TRBD2. Germline trimming cut 3 bases from V and 7 bases from J; bases unmatched to any gene: 17. The CDR3 has 17 residues. CDR1 and CDR2 from the germline V gene are MDHEN and SYDVKM.

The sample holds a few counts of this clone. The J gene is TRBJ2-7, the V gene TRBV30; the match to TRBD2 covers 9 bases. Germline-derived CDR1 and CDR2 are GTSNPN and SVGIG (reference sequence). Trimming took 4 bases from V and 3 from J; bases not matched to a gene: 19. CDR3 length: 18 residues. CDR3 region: CAWTKTSGASLAGYEQYF. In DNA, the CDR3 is TGTGCCTGGACCAAGACTAGCGGTGCTTCATTAGCCGGCTACGAGCAGTACTTC.

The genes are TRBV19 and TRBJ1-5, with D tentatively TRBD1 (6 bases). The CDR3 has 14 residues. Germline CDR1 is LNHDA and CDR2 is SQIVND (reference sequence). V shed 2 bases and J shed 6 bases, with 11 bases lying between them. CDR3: CASSINRASQPQHF. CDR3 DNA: TGTGCCAGTAGTATAAACAGGGCAAGTCAGCCCCAGCATTTT.

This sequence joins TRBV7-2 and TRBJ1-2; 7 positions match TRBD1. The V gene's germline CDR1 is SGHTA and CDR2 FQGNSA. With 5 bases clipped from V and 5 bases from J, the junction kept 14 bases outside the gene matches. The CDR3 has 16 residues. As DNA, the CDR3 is TGTGCCAGCAGCCCGGGGACAGCCCAAAATGGGTATGGCTACACCTTC. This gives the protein CASSPGTAQNGYGYTF.

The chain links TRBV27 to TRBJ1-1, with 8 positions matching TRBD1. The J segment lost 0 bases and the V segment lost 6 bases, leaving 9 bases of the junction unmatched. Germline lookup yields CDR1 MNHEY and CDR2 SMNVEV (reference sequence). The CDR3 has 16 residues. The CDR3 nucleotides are TGTGCCAGCAGAGCCCCAGGGGGCGGACTGAACACTGAAGCTTTCTTT. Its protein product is CASRAPGGGLNTEAFF.

CDR3 region: CASSLGAGPGQNEQFF. The CDR3 DNA is TGTGCCAGCAGCTTAGGGGCGGGCCCAGGTCAGAATGAGCAGTTCTTC. This chain links TRBV7-2 with TRBJ2-1; maybe TRBD2 (5 bases). Per the germline V gene, CDR1 is SGHTA and CDR2 is FQGNSA. This CDR3 has 16 amino acids. V gave up 1 base and J gave up 7 bases, with 17 bases separating them.

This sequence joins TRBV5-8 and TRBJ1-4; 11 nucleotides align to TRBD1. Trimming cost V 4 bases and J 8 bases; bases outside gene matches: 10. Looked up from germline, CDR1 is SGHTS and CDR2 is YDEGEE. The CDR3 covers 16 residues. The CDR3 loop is CASSTGTGGGGEKLFF. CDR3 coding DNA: TGTGCCAGCAGCACCGGGACAGGGGGAGGAGGAGAAAAACTGTTTTTT. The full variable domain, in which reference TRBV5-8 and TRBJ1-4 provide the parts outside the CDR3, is EAGVTQSPTHLIKTRGQQATLRCSPISGHTSVYWYQQALGLGLQFLLWYDEGEERNRGNFPPRFSGRQFPNYSSELNVNALELEDSALYLCASSTGTGGGGEKLFFGSGTQLSVL.

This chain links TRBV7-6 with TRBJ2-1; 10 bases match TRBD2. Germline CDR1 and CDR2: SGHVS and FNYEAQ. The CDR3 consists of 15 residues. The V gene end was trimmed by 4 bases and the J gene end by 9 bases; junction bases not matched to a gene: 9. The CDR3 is CASSYKAGGVGEQFF. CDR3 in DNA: TGTGCCAGCAGCTACAAAGCGGGGGGGGTTGGTGAGCAGTTCTTC.

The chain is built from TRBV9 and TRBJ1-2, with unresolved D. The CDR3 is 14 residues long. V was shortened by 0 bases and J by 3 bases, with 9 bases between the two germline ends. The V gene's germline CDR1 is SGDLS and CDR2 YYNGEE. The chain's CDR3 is CASSVVTADYGYTF. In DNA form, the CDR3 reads TGTGCCAGCAGCGTAGTAACAGCAGACTATGGCTACACCTTC. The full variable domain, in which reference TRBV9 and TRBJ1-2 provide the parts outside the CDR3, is DSGVTQTPKHLITATGQRVTLRCSPRSGDLSVYWYQQSLDQGLQFLIQYYNGEERAKGNILERFSAQQFPDLHSELNLSSLELGDSALYFCASSVVTADYGYTFGSGTRLTVV.

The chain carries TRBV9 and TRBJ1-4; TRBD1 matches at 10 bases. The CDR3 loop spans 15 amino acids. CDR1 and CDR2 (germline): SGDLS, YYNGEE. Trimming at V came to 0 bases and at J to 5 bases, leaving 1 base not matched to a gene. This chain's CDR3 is CASSVGGQGNEKLFF. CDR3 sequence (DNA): TGTGCCAGCAGCGTAGGGGGACAGGGGAATGAAAAACTGTTTTTT.

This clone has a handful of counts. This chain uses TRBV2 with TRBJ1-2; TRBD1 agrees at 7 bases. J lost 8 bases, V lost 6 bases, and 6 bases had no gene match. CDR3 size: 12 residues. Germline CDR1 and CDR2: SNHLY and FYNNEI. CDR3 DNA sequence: TGTGCCAGCAGGGAGGGGGCGGAGGGCTACACCTTC. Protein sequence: CASREGAEGYTF.

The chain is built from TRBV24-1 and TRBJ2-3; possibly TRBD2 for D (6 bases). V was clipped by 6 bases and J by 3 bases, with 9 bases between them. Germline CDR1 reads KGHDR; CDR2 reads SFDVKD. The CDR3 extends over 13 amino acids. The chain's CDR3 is CATSTGGTDTQYF. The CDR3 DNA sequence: TGTGCCACCAGTACAGGAGGGACAGATACGCAGTATTTT.

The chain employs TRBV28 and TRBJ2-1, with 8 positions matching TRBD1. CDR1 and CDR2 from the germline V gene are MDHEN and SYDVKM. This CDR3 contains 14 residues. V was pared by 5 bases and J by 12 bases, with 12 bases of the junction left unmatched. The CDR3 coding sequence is TGTGCCAGCAGTGGGACAGGCGGACTGCGGGGGCAGTTCTTC. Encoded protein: CASSGTGGLRGQFF.